This T cell receptor beta chain derives from a study of technical replicates of blood from several donors. Profiled with immunoSEQ multiplex PCR; TCRdb holds only in-frame clones, not every one. The table lists 60,000 to 85,000 clones, 91% of them singletons. The TCR originated in a human donor in good health. Sequencing was carried out using T cells isolated from PBMCs.

CDR3 in amino acids: CASSPIPGQGASLGTEAFF. The CDR3 DNA sequence: TGTGCCAGCTCACCGATACCGGGACAGGGGGCCTCATTGGGCACTGAAGCTTTCTTT. The gene calls are TRBV18 and TRBJ1-1; TRBD1 matches 12 bases. V was clipped by 3 bases and J by 4 bases; unmatched bases: 15. There are 19 residues in the CDR3. Germline V lookup: CDR1 KGHSH, CDR2 LQKENI.